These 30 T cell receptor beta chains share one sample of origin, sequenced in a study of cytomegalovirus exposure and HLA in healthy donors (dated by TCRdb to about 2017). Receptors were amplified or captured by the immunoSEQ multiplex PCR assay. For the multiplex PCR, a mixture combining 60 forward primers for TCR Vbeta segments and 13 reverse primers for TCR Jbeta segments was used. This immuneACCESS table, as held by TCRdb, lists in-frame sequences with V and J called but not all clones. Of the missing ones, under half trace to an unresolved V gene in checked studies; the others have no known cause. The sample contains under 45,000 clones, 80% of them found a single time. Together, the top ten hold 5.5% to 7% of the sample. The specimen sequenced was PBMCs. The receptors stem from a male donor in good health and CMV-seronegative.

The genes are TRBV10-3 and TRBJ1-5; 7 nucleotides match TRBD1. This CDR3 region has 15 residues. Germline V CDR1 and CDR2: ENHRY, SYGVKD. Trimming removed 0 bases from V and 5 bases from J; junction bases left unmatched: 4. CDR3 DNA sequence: TGTGCCATCAGTGAGTCAGGGGGCGGTCATCAGCCCCAGCATTTT. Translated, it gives CAISESGGGHQPQHF.

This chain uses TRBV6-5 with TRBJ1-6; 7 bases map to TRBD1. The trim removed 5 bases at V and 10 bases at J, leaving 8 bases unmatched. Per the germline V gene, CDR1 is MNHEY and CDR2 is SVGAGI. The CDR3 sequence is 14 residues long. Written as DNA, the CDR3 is TGTGCCAGCAGTGGGAGACAGGGAAAATCACCCCTCCACTTT. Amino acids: CASSGRQGKSPLHF.

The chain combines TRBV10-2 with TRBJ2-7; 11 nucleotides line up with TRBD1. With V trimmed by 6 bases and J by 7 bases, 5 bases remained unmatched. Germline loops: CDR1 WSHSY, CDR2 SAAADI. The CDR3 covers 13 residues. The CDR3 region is CASRPGQGEEQYF. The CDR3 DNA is TGCGCCAGCAGACCGGGACAGGGGGAGGAGCAGTACTTC.

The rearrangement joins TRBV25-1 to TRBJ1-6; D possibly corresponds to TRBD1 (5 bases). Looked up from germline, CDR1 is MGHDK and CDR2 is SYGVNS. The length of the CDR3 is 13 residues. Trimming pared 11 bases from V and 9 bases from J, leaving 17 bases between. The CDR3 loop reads CACAAGVLSPLHF. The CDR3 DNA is TGTGCCTGCGCCGCGGGGGTCCTTTCACCCCTCCACTTT.

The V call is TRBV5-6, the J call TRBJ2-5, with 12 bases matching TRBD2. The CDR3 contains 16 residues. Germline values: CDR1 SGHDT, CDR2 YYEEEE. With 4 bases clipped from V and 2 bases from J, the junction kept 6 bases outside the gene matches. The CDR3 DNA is TGTGCCAGCAGCCCCCGGACTAGCGGGGTACAAGAGACCCAGTACTTC. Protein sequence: CASSPRTSGVQETQYF.

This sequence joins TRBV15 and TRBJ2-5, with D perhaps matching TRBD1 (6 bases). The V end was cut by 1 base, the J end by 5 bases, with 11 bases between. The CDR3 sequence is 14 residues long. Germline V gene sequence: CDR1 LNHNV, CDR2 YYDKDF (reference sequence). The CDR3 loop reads CATSRVGGGETQYF. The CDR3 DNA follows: TGTGCCACCAGCAGAGTTGGGGGCGGTGAGACCCAGTACTTC.

The CDR3 coding sequence is TGTGCCTGGAGTGTGGAGGTATACGAGCAGTACTTC. This sequence encodes CAWSVEVYEQYF. The chain has TRBV30 and TRBJ2-7; possibly TRBD2 for D (5 bases). CDR3 size: 12 residues. Trimming removed 0 bases from V and 4 bases from J, with 7 bases in between. Germline V CDR1 and CDR2: GTSNPN, SVGIG (reference sequence).

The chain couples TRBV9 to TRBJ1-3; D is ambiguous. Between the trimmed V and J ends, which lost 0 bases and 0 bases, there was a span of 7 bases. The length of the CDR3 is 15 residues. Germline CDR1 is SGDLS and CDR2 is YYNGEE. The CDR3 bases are TGTGCCAGCAGCGTAGAGGAGGCCTCTGGAAACACCATATATTTT. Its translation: CASSVEEASGNTIYF. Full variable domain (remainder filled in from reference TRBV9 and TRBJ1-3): DSGVTQTPKHLITATGQRVTLRCSPRSGDLSVYWYQQSLDQGLQFLIQYYNGEERAKGNILERFSAQQFPDLHSELNLSSLELGDSALYFCASSVEEASGNTIYFGEGSWLTVV.

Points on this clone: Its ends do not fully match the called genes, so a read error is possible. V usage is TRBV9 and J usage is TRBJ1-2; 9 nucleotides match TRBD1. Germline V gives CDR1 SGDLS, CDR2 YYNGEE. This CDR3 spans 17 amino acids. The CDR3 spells CASSPFGRTGTGRRMSF. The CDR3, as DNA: TGTGCCAGCAGCCCGTTCGGGAGGACCGGGACAGGGCGACGAATGTCCTTC.

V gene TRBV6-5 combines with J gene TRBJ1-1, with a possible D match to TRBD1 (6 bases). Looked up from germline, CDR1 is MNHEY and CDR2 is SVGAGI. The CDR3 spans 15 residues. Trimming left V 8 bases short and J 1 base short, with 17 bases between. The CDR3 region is CASQGPGWPNTEAFF. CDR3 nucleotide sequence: TGTGCCAGCCAGGGGCCGGGCTGGCCGAACACTGAAGCTTTCTTT.

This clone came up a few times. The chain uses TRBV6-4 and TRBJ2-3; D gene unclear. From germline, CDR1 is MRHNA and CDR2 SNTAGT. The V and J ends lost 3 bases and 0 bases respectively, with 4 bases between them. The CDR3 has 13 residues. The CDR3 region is CASSEQSTDTQYF. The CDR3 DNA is TGTGCCAGCAGTGAACAGAGCACAGATACGCAGTATTTT.

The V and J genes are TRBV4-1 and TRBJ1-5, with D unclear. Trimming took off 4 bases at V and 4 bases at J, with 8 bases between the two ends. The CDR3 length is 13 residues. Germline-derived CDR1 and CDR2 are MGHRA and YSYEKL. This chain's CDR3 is CASSLSVNQPQHF. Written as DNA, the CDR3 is TGCGCCAGCAGCCTTTCGGTAAATCAGCCCCAGCATTTT.

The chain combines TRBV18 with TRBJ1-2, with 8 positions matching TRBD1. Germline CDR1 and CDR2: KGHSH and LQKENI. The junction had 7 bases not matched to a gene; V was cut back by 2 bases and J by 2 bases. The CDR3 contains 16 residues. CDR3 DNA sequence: TGTGCCAGCTCACCAGAAGGCACAGGGGGAAACTATGGCTACACCTTC. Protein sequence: CASSPEGTGGNYGYTF.

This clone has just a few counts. CDR3 sequence (DNA): TGTGCCAGCAGCGGACACATAAGCAATCAGCCCCAGCATTTT. Translated: CASSGHISNQPQHF. The chain combines TRBV2 with TRBJ1-5, with D perhaps matching TRBD1 (5 bases). This CDR3 contains 14 residues. Germline V gives CDR1 SNHLY, CDR2 FYNNEI. Deletions cut 6 bases from V and 1 base from J, with 10 bases between.

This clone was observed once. The CDR3 is CASTQTGGRQETQYF. The CDR3, as DNA: TGTGCCAGTACCCAAACCGGGGGGCGCCAAGAGACCCAGTACTTC. V and J are TRBV19 and TRBJ2-5; D perhaps matches TRBD2 (7 bases). Germline values: CDR1 LNHDA, CDR2 SQIVND (reference sequence). CDR3 size: 15 residues. V was shortened by 7 bases and J by 1 base, with 16 bases between the two germline ends.

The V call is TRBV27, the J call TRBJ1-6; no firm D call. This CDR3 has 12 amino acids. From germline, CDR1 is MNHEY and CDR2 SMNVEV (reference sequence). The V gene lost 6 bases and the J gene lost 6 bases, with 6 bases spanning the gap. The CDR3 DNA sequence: TGTGCCAGCAGACGGGTTAATTCACCCCTCCACTTT. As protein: CASRRVNSPLHF.

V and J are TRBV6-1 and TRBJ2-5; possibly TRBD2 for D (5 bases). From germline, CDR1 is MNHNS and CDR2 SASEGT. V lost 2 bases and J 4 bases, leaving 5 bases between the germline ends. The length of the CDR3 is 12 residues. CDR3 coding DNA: TGTGCCAGCAGTGAACGGGGAGAGACCCAGTACTTC. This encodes CASSERGETQYF.

This CDR3 reads CASSQDAGTSGTYEQYF. The CDR3, as DNA: TGTGCCAGCAGCCAAGATGCCGGGACTAGCGGGACCTACGAGCAGTACTTC. This chain connects TRBV4-2 to TRBJ2-7; 13 bases map to TRBD2. With 0 bases clipped from V and 2 bases from J, the junction kept 4 bases outside the gene matches. CDR3 length: 17 residues. CDR1 LGHNA and CDR2 YNFKEQ come from the germline V gene.

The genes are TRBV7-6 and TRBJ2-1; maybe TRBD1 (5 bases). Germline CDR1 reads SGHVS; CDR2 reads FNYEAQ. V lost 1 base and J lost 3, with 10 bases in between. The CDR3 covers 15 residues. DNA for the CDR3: TGTGCCAGCAGCTTAGGTCAGGGAATCTACAATGAGCAGTTCTTC. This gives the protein CASSLGQGIYNEQFF. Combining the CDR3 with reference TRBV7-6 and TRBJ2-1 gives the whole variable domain GAGVSQSPRYKVTKRGQDVALRCDPISGHVSLYWYRQALGQGPEFLTYFNYEAQQDKSGLPNDRFSAERPEGSISTLTIQRTEQRDSAMYRCASSLGQGIYNEQFFGPGTRLTVL.

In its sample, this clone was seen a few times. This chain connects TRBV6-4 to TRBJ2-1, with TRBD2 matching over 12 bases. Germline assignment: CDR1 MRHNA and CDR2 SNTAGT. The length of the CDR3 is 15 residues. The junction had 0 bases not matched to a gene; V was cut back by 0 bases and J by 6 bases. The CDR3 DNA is TGTGCCAGCAGTGACTCGACTAGCGGGAGCAATGAGCAGTTCTTC. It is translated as CASSDSTSGSNEQFF.

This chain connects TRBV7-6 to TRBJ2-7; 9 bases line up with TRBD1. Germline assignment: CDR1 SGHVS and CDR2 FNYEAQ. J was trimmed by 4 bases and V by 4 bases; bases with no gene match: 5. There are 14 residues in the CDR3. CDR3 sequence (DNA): TGTGCCAGCAGCTCACAGGGGGCGGGGTACGAGCAGTACTTC. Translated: CASSSQGAGYEQYF.

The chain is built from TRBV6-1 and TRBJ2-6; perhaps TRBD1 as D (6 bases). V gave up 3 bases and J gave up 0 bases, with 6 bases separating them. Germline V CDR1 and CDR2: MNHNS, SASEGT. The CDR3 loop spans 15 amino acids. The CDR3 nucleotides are TGTGCCAGCAGTGAGGACAGCTCTGGGGCCAACGTCCTGACTTTC. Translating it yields CASSEDSSGANVLTF.

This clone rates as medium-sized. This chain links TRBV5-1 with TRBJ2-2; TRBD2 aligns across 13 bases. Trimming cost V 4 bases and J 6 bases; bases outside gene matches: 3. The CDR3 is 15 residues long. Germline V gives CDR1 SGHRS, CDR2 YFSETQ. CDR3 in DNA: TGCGCCAGCAGCCAACTAGCGGGGGGGCCCGGGGAGCTGTTTTTT. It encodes CASSQLAGGPGELFF.

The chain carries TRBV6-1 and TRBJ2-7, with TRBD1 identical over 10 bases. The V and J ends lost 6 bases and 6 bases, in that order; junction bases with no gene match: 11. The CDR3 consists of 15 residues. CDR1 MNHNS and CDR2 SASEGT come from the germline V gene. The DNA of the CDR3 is TGTGCCAGCAGAGACCCGGGACAGGGGTTTCGCGAGCAGTACTTC. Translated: CASRDPGQGFREQYF.

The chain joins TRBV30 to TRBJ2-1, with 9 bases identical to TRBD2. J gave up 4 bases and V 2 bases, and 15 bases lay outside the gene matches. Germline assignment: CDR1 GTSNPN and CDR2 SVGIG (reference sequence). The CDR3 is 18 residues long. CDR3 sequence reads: CAWSLRNYGLAGYNEQFF. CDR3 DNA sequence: TGTGCCTGGAGTCTGCGCAATTACGGCCTAGCGGGGTACAATGAGCAGTTCTTC. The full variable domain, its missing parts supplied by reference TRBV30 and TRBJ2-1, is SQTIHQWPATLVQPVGSPLSLECTVEGTSNPNLYWYRQAAGRGLQLLFYSVGIGQISSEVPQNLSASRPQDRQFILSSKKLLLSDSGFYLCAWSLRNYGLAGYNEQFFGPGTRLTVL.

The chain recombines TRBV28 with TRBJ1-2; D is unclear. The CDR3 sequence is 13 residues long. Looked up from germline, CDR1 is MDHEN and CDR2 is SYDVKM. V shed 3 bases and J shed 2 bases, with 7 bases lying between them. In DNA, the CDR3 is TGTGCCAGCAGTTTTGGGCAGAACTATGGCTACACCTTC. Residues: CASSFGQNYGYTF.

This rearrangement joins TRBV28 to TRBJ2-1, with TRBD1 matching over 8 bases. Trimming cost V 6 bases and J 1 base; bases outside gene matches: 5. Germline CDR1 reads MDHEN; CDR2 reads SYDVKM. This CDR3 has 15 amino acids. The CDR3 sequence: CASRDRGSSYNEQFF. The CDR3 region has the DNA TGTGCCAGCAGAGACAGGGGTTCGTCCTACAATGAGCAGTTCTTC.

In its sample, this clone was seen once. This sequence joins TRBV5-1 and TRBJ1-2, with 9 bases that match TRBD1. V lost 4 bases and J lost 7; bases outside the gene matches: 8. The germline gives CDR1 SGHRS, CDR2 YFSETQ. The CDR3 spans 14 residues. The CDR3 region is CASSGTGGQGGYTF. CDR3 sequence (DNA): TGCGCCAGCAGCGGAACAGGGGGCCAGGGTGGCTACACCTTC.

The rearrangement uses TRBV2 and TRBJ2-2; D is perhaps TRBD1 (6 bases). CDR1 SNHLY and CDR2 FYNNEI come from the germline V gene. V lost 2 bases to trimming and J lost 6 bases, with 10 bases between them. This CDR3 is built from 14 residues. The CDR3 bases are TGTGCCAGCAGTGAACAGGGGTTGGCCGGGGAGCTGTTTTTT. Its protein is CASSEQGLAGELFF.

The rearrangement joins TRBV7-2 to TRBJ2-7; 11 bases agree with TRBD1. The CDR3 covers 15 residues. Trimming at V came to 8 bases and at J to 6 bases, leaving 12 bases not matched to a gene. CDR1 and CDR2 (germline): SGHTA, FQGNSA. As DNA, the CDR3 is TGTGCCAGCGGGGCGGTAGGGACAGGGGGTCGCGAGCAGTACTTC. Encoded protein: CASGAVGTGGREQYF.